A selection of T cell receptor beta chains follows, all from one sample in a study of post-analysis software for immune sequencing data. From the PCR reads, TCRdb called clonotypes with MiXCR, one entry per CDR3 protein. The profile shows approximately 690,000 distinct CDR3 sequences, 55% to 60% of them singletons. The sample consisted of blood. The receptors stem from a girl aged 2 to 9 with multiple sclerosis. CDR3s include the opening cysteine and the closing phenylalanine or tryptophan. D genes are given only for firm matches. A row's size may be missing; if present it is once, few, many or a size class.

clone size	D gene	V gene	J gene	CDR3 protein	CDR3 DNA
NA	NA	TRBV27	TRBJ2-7	CASSLGNLGVPYEQYF	TGTGCCAGCAGTTTGGGGAATTTAGGAGTCCCCTACGAGCAGTACTTC
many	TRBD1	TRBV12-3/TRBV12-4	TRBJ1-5	CASSTDRGLNQPQHF	TGTGCCAGCAGTACTGACAGGGGTCTGAATCAGCCCCAGCATTTT
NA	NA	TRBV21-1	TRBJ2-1	CASSKRGWGPTSGGPRDEQFF	TGCGCCAGCAGCAAAAGGGGTTGGGGCCCGACTAGCGGGGGGCCTCGGGATGAGCAGTTCTTC
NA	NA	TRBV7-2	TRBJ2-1	CASSLAALYNEQFF	TGTGCCAGCAGCTTGGCCGCACTGTACAATGAGCAGTTCTTC
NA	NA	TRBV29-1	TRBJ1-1	CSVEYTGHFTEAFF	TGCAGCGTCGAGTACACCGGACACTTCACTGAAGCTTTCTTT
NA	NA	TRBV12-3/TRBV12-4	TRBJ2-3	CASSGDADTQYF	TGTGCCAGCAGTGGCGACGCAGATACGCAGTATTTT
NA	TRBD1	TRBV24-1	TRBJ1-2	CATSDSGTALDDGYTF	TGTGCCACCAGTGATTCCGGGACAGCCCTAGATGATGGCTACACCTTC
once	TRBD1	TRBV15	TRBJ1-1	CATSRDKGADTEAFF	TGTGCCACCAGCAGAGATAAGGGGGCGGACACTGAAGCTTTCTTT
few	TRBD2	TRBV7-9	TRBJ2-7	CASSPPGLAETQTYEQYF	TGTGCCAGCAGCCCTCCGGGACTAGCGGAAACTCAGACCTACGAGCAGTACTTC
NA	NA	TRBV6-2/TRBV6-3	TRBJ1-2	CASSGGQLYGYTF	TGTGCCAGCAGTGGGGGCCAGTTGTATGGCTACACCTTC
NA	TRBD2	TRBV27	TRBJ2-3	CASGGLAGVTDTQYF	TGTGCCAGCGGGGGACTAGCGGGGGTCACAGATACGCAGTATTTT
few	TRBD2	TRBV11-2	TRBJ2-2	CASRDLAGGQAGELFF	TGTGCCAGCCGGGATCTAGCGGGGGGGCAAGCCGGGGAGCTGTTTTTT
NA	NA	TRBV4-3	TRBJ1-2	CVRQALGGYTF	TGCGTCCGACAGGCCTTGGGTGGCTACACCTTC
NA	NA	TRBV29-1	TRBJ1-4	CSVGANEKLFF	TGCAGCGTTGGGGCTAATGAAAAACTGTTTTTT
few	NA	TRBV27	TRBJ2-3	CASSLIGFAGTDTQYF	TGTGCCAGCAGTTTAATTGGGTTCGCGGGCACAGATACGCAGTATTTT
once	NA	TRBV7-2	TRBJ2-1	CASSTRGTRSYNEQFF	TGTGCCAGCAGCACCCGGGGGACAAGGTCCTACAATGAGCAGTTCTTC